A single sample is the source of the 24 T cell receptor beta chains below, sequenced in a study of T cells after yellow fever vaccination. Using its own MiXCR run on the 5' RACE reads, TCRdb lists one record per CDR3 protein. The data hold roughly 520,000 distinct CDR3 sequences, with roughly a fifth observed a single time. The input for sequencing was PBMCs, taken approximately 22 days after the first yellow fever vaccination. These receptors were taken from a man aged 18 to 29 who received the YFV17D yellow fever vaccine.

This clonotype was counted between two and nine times. The chain combines TRBV4-1 with TRBJ2-7; tentative D call: TRBD2 (6 bases). This CDR3 has 15 residues. The germline V gene encodes CDR1 MGHRA and CDR2 YSYEKL. V gave up 3 bases and J gave up 2 bases, with 14 bases separating them. The CDR3 protein is CASSQGGAGTYEQYF. In DNA form, the CDR3 reads TGCGCCAGCAGCCAGGGGGGAGCGGGCACCTACGAGCAGTACTTC.

The rearrangement joins TRBV20-1 to TRBJ2-7; perhaps TRBD1 as D (6 bases). This CDR3 region has 14 residues. V was shortened by 6 bases and J by 2 bases, with 17 bases between the two germline ends. Germline assignment: CDR1 DFQATT and CDR2 SNEGSKA (reference sequence). The CDR3 loop is CSARTDELTYEQYV. As DNA, the CDR3 is TGCAGTGCGCGGACAGATGAACTTACCTACGAGCAGTACGTC.

The chain couples TRBV5-1 to TRBJ2-1; 11 bases are shared with TRBD2. V lost 4 bases, J lost 9 bases, and 18 bases stayed unmatched. The CDR3 runs 18 residues. Per germline, CDR1 SGHRS and CDR2 YFSETQ. CDR3 region: CASSPGVAGGPVSPEQFF. DNA for the CDR3: TGCGCCAGCAGCCCCGGGGTAGCGGGGGGGCCCGTAAGTCCTGAGCAGTTCTTC.

The V call is TRBV18, the J call TRBJ2-7; unclear D gene. The V gene lost 0 bases and the J gene lost 0 bases, with 9 bases spanning the gap. The CDR3 loop spans 15 amino acids. From germline, CDR1 is KGHSH and CDR2 LQKENI. For the CDR3, the DNA is TGTGCCAGCTCACCACCCTCTGGTAGCTCCTACGAGCAGTACTTC. Residues: CASSPPSGSSYEQYF.

In this sample, this clonotype turned up a few times. This chain connects TRBV6-5 to TRBJ1-2; D remains unclear. Germline V gene lookup returns CDR1 MNHEY and CDR2 SVGAGI. Trimming took 0 bases from V and 4 from J, leaving 9 bases between them. There are 14 residues in the CDR3. CDR3 sequence: CASSYSKGSYGYTF. The DNA of the CDR3 is TGTGCCAGCAGTTACTCGAAAGGTTCCTATGGCTACACCTTC.

This clonotype was picked up a small number of times. The chain uses TRBV5-1 and TRBJ1-6; no firm D call. The germline gives CDR1 SGHRS, CDR2 YFSETQ. The ends were cut back, 0 bases at V and 5 bases at J, with 12 bases in the middle. This CDR3 region has 16 residues. DNA for the CDR3: TGCGCCAGCAGCTTGGCCCTCGGCGTAGATAATTCACCCCTCCACTTT. Encoded protein: CASSLALGVDNSPLHF.

This clonotype turned up a few times. DNA of the CDR3: TGTGCCAGCAGTGAATTGAAACAGGGGAACAATGAGCAGTTCTTC. Its protein is CASSELKQGNNEQFF. The chain carries TRBV25-1 and TRBJ2-1; the match to TRBD1 covers 7 bases. Germline CDR1 is MGHDK and CDR2 is SYGVNS. With V trimmed by 1 base and J by 5 bases, 5 bases remained unmatched. The CDR3 length is 15 residues.

CDR3 DNA: TGTGCCAGCAGAGGGGGGGGTTCCGGCGAGCAGTACGTC. It translates to CASRGGGSGEQYV. The V gene is TRBV12-3 or TRBV12-4, the J gene TRBJ2-7, with D possibly being TRBD2 (7 bases). V was clipped by 6 bases and J by 6 bases, with 15 bases between them. The CDR3 runs 13 residues.

The chain carries TRBV13 and TRBJ2-3; D possibly uses TRBD1 or TRBD2 (5 bases each). The CDR3 sequence is 18 residues long. The V end was cut by 10 bases, the J end by 1 base, with 27 bases between. Germline CDR1 is PRHDT and CDR2 is FYEKMQ (reference sequence). CDR3 DNA sequence: TGTGCCATCAGGCCTACTAAGGGTTACTTGGGGGGCACAGATACGCAGTATTTT. Amino acids: CAIRPTKGYLGGTDTQYF.

This clonotype was observed a few times. The chain is built from TRBV20-1 and TRBJ1-1; 7 bases fit TRBD1. The germline V gene encodes CDR1 DFQATT and CDR2 SNEGSKA (reference sequence). This CDR3 spans 13 amino acids. The V segment lost 3 bases and the J segment 5 bases; nucleotides outside the gene matches: 6. CDR3 coding DNA: TGCAGTGCTAGCCAGGGACAGCCGACTGAAGCTTTCTTT. This codes for CSASQGQPTEAFF.

There are a few counts of this clonotype. The DNA of the CDR3 is TGCAGTGCTAGAGATACGAACTTAGGTTGGGGGCGATACGAGCAGTACTTC. Translation: CSARDTNLGWGRYEQYF. The chain recombines TRBV20-1 with TRBJ2-7, with D perhaps TRBD1 (6 bases). There are 17 residues in the CDR3. Germline CDR1 is DFQATT and CDR2 is SNEGSKA (reference sequence). Trimming pared 0 bases from V and 4 bases from J, leaving 22 bases between.

The chain links TRBV15 to TRBJ2-3; TRBD2 agrees at 11 bases. Trimming took 1 base from V and 3 from J; bases not matched to a gene: 6. This CDR3 has 17 residues. Per germline, CDR1 LNHNV and CDR2 YYDKDF (reference sequence). CDR3 protein: CATSRGASGGPTDTQYF. The CDR3, as DNA: TGTGCCACCAGCAGAGGGGCTAGCGGGGGGCCTACAGATACGCAGTATTTT.

Only a few counts were recorded for this clonotype. The chain employs TRBV21-1 and TRBJ2-2. TRBV21-1 is a documented pseudogene. This CDR3 is 12 amino acids long. The CDR3 bases are TGTGCCAGCAGCAGCCTACCCTGGGAGCTGTTTTTT. Its protein product is CASSSLPWELFF.

As for this clonotype: At one end, the junction sequence differs from germline, possibly due to a read error. The genes are TRBV6-1 and TRBJ1-5; 8 nucleotides line up with TRBD1. The length of the CDR3 is 18 residues. The germline CDR1 and CDR2 sequences are MNHNS and SASEGT. CDR3 DNA: TGTACCAGCAGTCCTAGACGACAGGGGTCGCGTTGGAATCAGCCCCAGCATTTT. Amino acid sequence: CTSSPRRQGSRWNQPQHF.

This clonotype has a handful of counts. The V call is TRBV23-1, the J call TRBJ2-1; D is possibly TRBD1 (6 bases). TRBV23-1 carries the ORF label, with uncertain function. Trimming removed 3 bases at V and 11 bases at J, with 29 bases between. The CDR3 has 18 residues. CDR3 in amino acids: CASSHPESRARQEWKQFF. DNA of the CDR3: TGCGCCAGCAGTCACCCCGAATCCAGGGCCCGACAGGAGTGGAAGCAGTTCTTC.

This clonotype was seen a few times. The chain couples TRBV29-1 to TRBJ1-1; a weak D match, TRBD1 (6 bases). Trimming stripped 7 bases from V and 7 bases from J, with 10 bases between. CDR1 and CDR2 from the germline V gene are SQVTM and ANQGSEA. The CDR3 extends over 10 amino acids. In nucleotides, the CDR3 is TGCAGCGCCGGACAGAATGAAGCTTTCTTT. Residues: CSAGQNEAFF.

The chain carries TRBV20-1 and TRBJ2-7, with 12 bases matching TRBD2. The CDR3 spans 15 residues. Germline assignment: CDR1 DFQATT and CDR2 SNEGSKA (reference sequence). V gave up 6 bases and J gave up 6 bases; unmatched junction bases: 12. The CDR3 loop reads CSALKWTSGEGEQYF. The CDR3 DNA is TGCAGTGCATTAAAGTGGACTAGCGGGGAAGGCGAGCAGTACTTC.

The chain has TRBV27 and TRBJ1-2, with D tentatively TRBD1 (5 bases). Germline CDR1 reads MNHEY; CDR2 reads SMNVEV (reference sequence). This CDR3 has 18 residues. V shed 6 bases and J shed 4 bases, with 27 bases lying between them. CDR3 coding DNA: TGTGCCAGCAGACGCCGTGCGGGGCGGAATGTCTGGGGCTATGGCTACACCTTC. Its translation: CASRRRAGRNVWGYGYTF.

This clonotype was recorded many times. This rearrangement joins TRBV4-3 to TRBJ2-3; 7 nucleotides line up with TRBD2. The CDR3 contains 16 residues. Germline-derived CDR1 and CDR2 are LGHNA and YSLEER. The V and J ends lost 3 bases and 0 bases, in that order; junction bases with no gene match: 6. The CDR3 DNA follows: TGCGCCAGCAGCCACGGCCGGGGGGTGAGCACAGATACGCAGTATTTT. It translates to CASSHGRGVSTDTQYF.

A few counts support this clonotype. The chain uses TRBV12-3 or TRBV12-4 and TRBJ2-7; the D is unclear. V lost 4 bases to trimming and J lost 0 bases, with 7 bases between them. The CDR3 extends over 13 amino acids. The CDR3 reads CASSSADSYEQYF. The DNA of the CDR3 is TGTGCCAGCAGTTCGGCAGACTCCTACGAGCAGTACTTC.

The chain joins TRBV7-2 to TRBJ2-3; 7 bases agree with TRBD2. The CDR3 runs to 16 residues. CDR1 and CDR2 (germline): SGHTA, FQGNSA. V gave up 6 bases and J gave up 2 bases; unmatched junction bases: 11. In nucleotides, the CDR3 is TGTGCCAGCAGTCGTCTCGGGGGGACCAACACAGATACGCAGTATTTT. It yields the protein CASSRLGGTNTDTQYF.

The chain's CDR3 is CASSYGQEAAYEQYF. The CDR3 nucleotides are TGCGCCAGCAGCTACGGACAGGAGGCGGCCTACGAGCAGTACTTC. The V gene is TRBV4-3, the J gene TRBJ2-7, with 7 bases aligning to TRBD1. The germline CDR1 and CDR2 sequences are LGHNA and YSLEER. The ends lost 5 bases at V and 2 bases at J; junction bases unmatched: 9. There are 15 residues in the CDR3.

The gene calls are TRBV5-1 and TRBJ2-5; D gene ambiguous. Trimming cost V 4 bases and J 2 bases, with 12 bases left between them. The CDR3 length is 14 residues. CDR1 is SGHRS, CDR2 YFSETQ, per germline. The CDR3 region is CASSPGSQQETQYF. DNA of the CDR3: TGCGCCAGCAGCCCCGGGTCGCAGCAAGAGACCCAGTACTTC.

This clonotype showed up just a few times. The chain is built from TRBV14 and TRBJ1-6; 8 bases are a match to TRBD1. The ends lost 6 bases at V and 8 bases at J; junction bases unmatched: 9. The CDR3 totals 15 residues. Germline V lookup: CDR1 SGHDN, CDR2 FVKESK. As DNA, the CDR3 is TGTGCCAGCAGAGATACAGGGGGAGGCGATTCACCCCTCCACTTT. Protein sequence: CASRDTGGGDSPLHF.